A selection of T cell receptor beta chains follows, all from one sample in a study of long-term antiretroviral therapy in people with HIV. Profiled with immunoSEQ multiplex PCR; TCRdb holds only in-frame clones, not every one. This table has approximately 32,000 clones, about 80% appearing once. Sequencing was performed on unsorted PBMCs, taken 0.4 years before starting antiretroviral therapy. These receptors came from a man aged 18-30 years with HIV. CDR3s include the opening cysteine and the closing phenylalanine or tryptophan. Each record gives: D gene, J gene, clone size, V gene, CDR3 protein, CDR3 DNA. A D gene is named only where the DNA matches it firmly. Only some rows state a clone size, as once, few, many or a class for expanded clones.

- TRBJ1-2 once TRBV6-5 CASSYLGPGNYTF TGTGCCAGCAGTTACCTCGGGCCAGGGAACTACACCTTC
TRBD1 TRBJ1-5 - TRBV7-2 CASSLTRGMNNQPQHF TGTGCCAGCAGCTTGACCAGGGGGATGAACAATCAGCCCCAGCATTTT
TRBD1 TRBJ1-2 - TRBV7-8 CASSLDRGRGYGYTF TGTGCCAGCAGCCTGGACAGGGGGCGAGGGTATGGCTACACCTTC
- TRBJ1-1 - TRBV25-1 CASSVLGNTEAFF TGTGCCAGCAGTGTATTGGGCAACACTGAAGCTTTCTTT
- TRBJ1-1 - TRBV5-4 CASSFNHPNTEAFF TGTGCCAGCAGCTTTAATCACCCGAACACTGAAGCTTTCTTT
- TRBJ1-1 - TRBV14 CASSQDRGISNTEAFF TGTGCCAGCAGCCAAGATAGGGGGATATCGAACACTGAAGCTTTCTTT
- TRBJ2-7 - TRBV5-4 CASSQDLVRGPSYEQYF TGTGCCAGCAGCCAAGATTTAGTGAGAGGACCGTCCTACGAGCAGTACTTC
- TRBJ1-5 few TRBV10-3 CAISEASGGGQPQHF TGTGCCATCAGTGAGGCAAGCGGAGGAGGGCAGCCCCAGCATTTT
- TRBJ2-7 - TRBV7-3 CASSLNPGPDYEQYF TGTGCCAGCAGCTTAAATCCGGGTCCCGACTACGAGCAGTACTTC
- TRBJ2-5 - TRBV7-2 CASSSLPPPSGETQYF TGTGCCAGCAGCTCCCTCCCACCCCCCTCCGGGGAGACCCAGTACTTC
- TRBJ1-1 - TRBV5-1 CASSPVGVMNTEAFF TGCGCCAGCAGCCCGGTGGGGGTCATGAACACTGAAGCTTTCTTT
- TRBJ2-7 - TRBV6-5 CASSYIPSEQYF TGTGCCAGCAGTTACATCCCGAGCGAGCAGTACTTC
- TRBJ2-7 - TRBV4-2 CASSQDGKGEYF TGTGCCAGCAGCCAAGATGGAAAGGGGGAGTACTTC
- TRBJ2-7 few TRBV7-2 CATSSFPGASYEQYF TGTGCCACGTCCTCCTTTCCAGGAGCCTCCTACGAGCAGTACTTC
- TRBJ1-2 - TRBV6-5 CASSFRYGYTF TGTGCCAGCAGTTTCCGCTATGGCTACACCTTC
- TRBJ2-7 - TRBV6-5 CASRHSGGQYF TGTGCCAGCAGGCATAGCGGAGGGCAGTACTTC
TRBD2 TRBJ2-2 - TRBV15 CATSRGAGGPGELFF TGTGCCACCAGCAGAGGAGCGGGAGGGCCCGGGGAGCTGTTTTTT
- TRBJ1-3 - TRBV7-3 CASSLGTPGGNTIYF TGTGCCAGCAGCTTAGGCACGCCCGGTGGAAACACCATATATTTT
- TRBJ1-6 - TRBV6-6 CASSHSPGFSLHF TGTGCCAGCAGCCACAGCCCGGGCTTTTCCCTCCACTTT
- TRBJ2-1 - TRBV9 CASSVAGPPKNEQFF TGTGCCAGCAGCGTAGCAGGGCCTCCCAAGAATGAGCAGTTCTTC
TRBD2 TRBJ2-3 - TRBV6-4 CASSEELAGGPSTDTQYF TGTGCCAGCAGTGAGGAACTAGCGGGGGGCCCTAGCACAGATACGCAGTATTTT
- TRBJ2-1 - TRBV13 CASSLGGEEQFF TGTGCCAGCAGCTTAGGGGGGGAGGAGCAGTTCTTC
TRBD1 TRBJ1-2 few TRBV11-2 CASSVDRSDYGYTF TGTGCCAGCAGCGTGGACAGGTCGGACTATGGCTACACCTTC
- TRBJ2-2 - TRBV27 CASSRSGQRSTGELFF TGTGCCAGCAGTCGTAGTGGACAGAGGTCCACCGGGGAGCTGTTTTTT
- TRBJ1-5 - TRBV30 CAGRVGVGNQPQHF TGTGCCGGGAGGGTAGGGGTTGGCAATCAGCCCCAGCATTTT
- TRBJ2-7 - TRBV30 CAWTQEPAYEQYF TGTGCCTGGACCCAGGAACCAGCCTACGAGCAGTACTTC
TRBD2 TRBJ2-7 few TRBV4-2 CASSQALAVSYEQYF TGTGCCAGCAGCCAAGCCCTAGCGGTTTCCTACGAGCAGTACTTC
- TRBJ2-5 - TRBV10-2 CASSAHRLAEETQYF TGCGCCAGCAGTGCCCATAGGTTAGCAGAAGAGACCCAGTACTTC
- TRBJ2-1 - TRBV10-2 CASSRLSGFSYNEQFF TGCGCCAGCAGTAGACTTAGCGGCTTCTCCTACAATGAGCAGTTCTTC
- TRBJ1-6 - TRBV18 CASSPPGQGYNSPLHF TGTGCCAGCTCACCACCCGGGCAGGGCTATAATTCACCCCTCCACTTT
- TRBJ1-2 - TRBV28 CASSPFGTSSLYGYTF TGTGCCAGCAGCCCATTCGGGACTTCTAGTCTCTATGGCTACACCTTC
- TRBJ1-1 - TRBV2 CATVVSGEAFF TGTGCCACCGTAGTTAGCGGAGAAGCTTTCTTT
- TRBJ1-1 - TRBV29-1 CSVAGRVWTEAFF TGCAGCGTTGCTGGCAGGGTGTGGACTGAAGCTTTCTTT
TRBD1 TRBJ1-3 - TRBV6-1 CASSEQQGSGNTIYF TGTGCCAGCAGTGAGCAACAGGGGAGTGGAAACACCATATATTTT
TRBD2 TRBJ2-7 - TRBV6-5 CASRSGLAGGSEQYF TGTGCCAGCAGAAGCGGACTAGCGGGAGGCTCCGAGCAGTACTTC
- TRBJ1-5 - TRBV2 CASSERGGNQPQHF TGTGCCAGCAGTGAACGTGGTGGCAATCAGCCCCAGCATTTT
TRBD1 TRBJ1-3 few TRBV25-1 CASRTGDSGNTIYF TGTGCCAGCAGAACTGGGGACAGCGGAAACACCATATATTTT
- TRBJ2-5 once TRBV10-1 CASLGGLQETQYF TGCGCCAGCCTGGGGGGGCTTCAAGAGACCCAGTACTTC
TRBD1 TRBJ2-5 - TRBV7-7 CASSPTGGGQETQYF TGTGCTAGCAGCCCGACAGGGGGGGGGCAAGAGACCCAGTACTTC
TRBD2 TRBJ2-1 - TRBV5-5 CASSLAPSGGASQFF TGTGCCAGCAGCTTGGCCCCCAGCGGGGGGGCCTCGCAGTTCTTC
- TRBJ1-2 - TRBV5-4 CASSLDAGNYGYTF TGTGCCAGCAGCTTGGACGCCGGTAACTATGGCTACACCTTC
TRBD1 TRBJ2-7 - TRBV25-1 CASGTGESYEQYF TGTGCCAGCGGGACAGGCGAGTCCTACGAGCAGTACTTC
TRBD2 TRBJ2-1 - TRBV4-2 CASSQEPAGGNNEQFF TGTGCCAGCAGCCAAGAACCAGCGGGAGGCAACAATGAGCAGTTCTTC
- TRBJ2-3 once TRBV13 CASSLGRTDTQYF TGTGCCAGCAGCTTAGGCCGAACAGATACGCAGTATTTT
TRBD1 TRBJ2-1 - TRBV4-1 CASSQQTGNEQFF TGCGCCAGCAGCCAACAGACAGGGAATGAGCAGTTCTTC
- TRBJ2-3 - TRBV19 CASNKQRGDTQYF TGTGCCAGTAACAAGCAAAGAGGGGATACGCAGTATTTT
TRBD2 TRBJ2-1 - TRBV7-9 CASSPSSASGGAFNEQFF TGTGCCAGCAGCCCCTCTTCGGCTAGCGGGGGGGCCTTCAATGAGCAGTTCTTC
TRBD1 TRBJ1-1 - TRBV29-1 CSVLGPTGEAFF TGCAGCGTTTTGGGCCCGACAGGGGAAGCTTTCTTT
- TRBJ1-2 - TRBV10-3 CAIRRGTAEDSSYGYTF TGTGCCATCAGACGCGGGACCGCCGAAGACAGTTCCTATGGCTACACCTTC
- TRBJ2-1 - TRBV6-5 CASSVLESYNEQFF TGTGCCAGCAGCGTACTAGAATCCTACAATGAGCAGTTCTTC
- TRBJ2-1 - TRBV14 CASSHRISLARNEQFF TGTGCCAGCAGCCATAGGATTTCGCTAGCCCGGAATGAGCAGTTCTTC
- TRBJ1-1 - TRBV6-1 CASREEAFF TGTGCCAGCAGGGAAGAAGCTTTCTTT